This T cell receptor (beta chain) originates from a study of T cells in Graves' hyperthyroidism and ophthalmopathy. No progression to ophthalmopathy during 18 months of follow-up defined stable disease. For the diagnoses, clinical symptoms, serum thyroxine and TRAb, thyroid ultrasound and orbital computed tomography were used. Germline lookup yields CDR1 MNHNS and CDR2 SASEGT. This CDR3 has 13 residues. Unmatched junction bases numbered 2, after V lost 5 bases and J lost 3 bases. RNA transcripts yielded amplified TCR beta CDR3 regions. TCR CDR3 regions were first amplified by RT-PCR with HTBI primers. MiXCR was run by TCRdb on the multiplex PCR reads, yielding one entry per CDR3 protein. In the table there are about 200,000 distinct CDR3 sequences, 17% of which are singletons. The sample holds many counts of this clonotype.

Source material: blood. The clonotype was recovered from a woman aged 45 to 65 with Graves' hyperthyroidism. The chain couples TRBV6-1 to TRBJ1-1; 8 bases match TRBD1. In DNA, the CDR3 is TGTGCCAGCAGTCAGACAGGGGACACTGAAGCTTTCTTT. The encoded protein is CASSQTGDTEAFF.